The entry that follows covers one T cell receptor beta chain sequence. The count of this clone is one. The clone's antigen remains unknown. Per-base qualities were not stored, and no clone one base away is much larger. The record originates from a study of cytomegalovirus exposure and HLA in healthy donors (dated by TCRdb to about 2017). Study-level background: In an earlier analysis of several hundred of the donors, 276 Gb of sequence data and 90 million to 120 million unique TCR beta sequences from about 179 million T cells were reported. Approximately 300 gigabases of sequencing data and approximately 85 million unique TCR sequences were included in an early release covering roughly 600 HLA-typed donors. Of the roughly 390 genotyped donors, 81% fell in the genetic ancestry cluster associated with self-reported Caucasian donors. The aim of the study was to test whether cataloging public T cell receptors could identify signatures of past pathogen exposure. The study profiled the T cell repertoires of hundreds of subjects by immunosequencing and related them to cytomegalovirus serostatus. A separate validation cohort of roughly 120 different subjects was used in addition to the approximately 670-subject first cohort. High-throughput TCR immunosequencing, statistical association of individual TCRs with disease status, and machine learning were combined to predict cytomegalovirus infection status. A later analysis re-examined previously published TCR beta repertoires from just over 650 donors and added high-resolution HLA genotyping to investigate patterns of TCR occurrence. Rather than using new phenotypic data, the later analysis identified candidate immune exposures from TCR beta sequences and from how often those sequences occurred across donors. In an earlier analysis of around 540 of the donors, high-throughput TCR beta sequencing was used to judge whether each TCR beta V gene segment behaved as functional or pseudogenic. Donor age, sex, ethnicity and CMV serostatus were compiled together with the repertoire data. In a later genetic analysis, genome-wide SNP genotypes for about 55% of the roughly 670 donors were used, and that subset was treated as a discovery cohort. All discovery cohort repertoires had been generated using a single sequencing platform. HLA typing covered class I and class II loci at four-digit resolution. The number of typed donors differed by locus: roughly 629-640 for A, B, C, DRB1 and DQB1; 500 to 550 for DQA1; some 610 for DPA1; and roughly 470 for DPB1. Roughly five DR-DQ haplotypes were handled as single units for association and clustering, since linkage in the cohort was strong. Across about 370 genotyped donors of the cohort, an average of about 250,000 unique TCR beta nucleotide sequences per donor were sequenced, and 15% to 20% of those sequences were non-productive. Study-wide findings and limitations: At a false discovery rate of 0.05, a later analysis linked around 17,000 TCR beta sequences to specific HLA alleles. A later genetic analysis reported fewer N-insertions in productive TCRs among donors in an Asian-associated ancestry cluster than the approximately 700-donor mean. The classifier was reported to diagnose cytomegalovirus status with high specificity and sensitivity in both the original cohort and the validation cohort. Roughly uniform sequencing depth across donors was assumed in presence/absence analyses, although this assumption may not hold. In vitro tests confirmed that a few of the cytomegalovirus-associated TCR beta chains recognize cytomegalovirus antigens. In a later analysis, HLA-associated TCR beta chains showed more clonal expansion and lower generation probabilities than non-associated chains that were equally common. Only TCR beta chains were sequenced in this cohort, and the absence of alpha or paired-chain data limited detectable features. A further reported finding was that TCR beta sequences accurately predicted the HLA-A and HLA-B alleles for most subjects in the first cohort. In a later genetic analysis, a missense DCLRE1C variant was associated with V-gene and J-gene trimming of TCR beta chains, and the association was replicated in an independent cohort. Linkage disequilibrium might explain the correlated functional status among segregating V segments, but an unknown experimental factor could not be excluded. Broadly in line with IMGT annotations, most TCR beta V segments showed up in productive rearrangements about 87% or about 30% of the time in an earlier analysis of 587 of the donors. It was suggested by the authors that the approach could potentially be generalized to other disease states and immunological phenotypes. A cluster of highly shared sequence variants was judged likely to represent a technical artifact of the sequencing pipeline. Because some donors lacked HLA typing at each locus, the association tests relied only on the typed subset. In the study, around 150 TCR beta chains were listed as associated with cytomegalovirus. The only immune exposure information available for the cohort was CMV serostatus. Because counts were too low, about 17 rarely observed V segments, including chromosome 9 orphons, were excluded from the earlier analysis of around 590 of the donors. A later analysis reported that several top co-occurrence clusters appeared linked to parvovirus B19, influenza, CMV and Epstein-Barr virus. Most TCR sequences were observed very rarely across donors, whereas some public TCRs were present in many individuals. Assigning TCR associations to individual alleles was difficult when HLA alleles, especially DR and DQ, strongly co-occurred. In a later analysis, the rate of TCR association differed among HLA loci, with DRB1 alleles having the most associated TCRs and HLA-C alleles having the fewest. According to a later analysis, most CMV-associated TCR beta chains appeared to be HLA-restricted, and the HLA associations seemed to be driven largely by CMV exposure.

The library was generated by the immunoSEQ multiplex PCR assay. For the multiplex PCR, a mixture combining 60 forward primers for TCR Vbeta segments and 13 reverse primers for TCR Jbeta segments was used. A multiplex PCR assay on genomic DNA amplified the CDR3 region of rearranged TCR beta genes. The amplified TCR beta libraries were sequenced on the Illumina HiSeq System as 87-base-pair reads. Regarding the original processing steps: A later analysis tallied 75 million to 95 million unique TCR beta chains across the 610 or so repertoires, and 10 million to 11 million of those chains were shared by two or more donors. Raw reads were error-corrected and collapsed into unique sequences with a nearest-neighbor algorithm that merged closely related sequences to remove PCR and sequencing errors. CDR3 sequences were aligned to IMGT reference sequences to assign V, D and J gene segments. For a sequence to be retained, a match of at least six nucleotides to both a V gene segment and a J gene segment was required. Rearrangements were classified as productive when the CDR3 lacked stop codons and remained in frame with V and J, and all other rearrangements were classified as non-productive. Following IMGT convention, CDR3 was defined as the stretch from the second conserved V-encoded cysteine to the conserved J-encoded phenylalanine. In an earlier analysis of more than 550 of the donors, sequences lacking an unambiguous match to a single V gene segment were excluded. In an earlier analysis of 587 of the donors, a V segment was called functional when productive rearrangements were above 56.7%, and segregating when the standard deviation between donors exceeded 5%. A statistical classification framework was developed to diagnose cytomegalovirus status using the catalog of TCR beta chain sequences. In a later analysis, V and J genes were assigned by comparing TCR nucleotide sequences against IMGT/GENE-DB human TR gene sequences. The TCRdist pipeline was used in a later analysis to assign CDR3 sequences and most-parsimonious VDJ recombination scenarios. In a later analysis, each TCR beta chain was defined by its CDR3 amino acid sequence together with its V-gene family, and reads lacking a unique V-gene family were excluded. To address suspected cross-contamination and a sequencing artifact, a later analysis removed around 590 highly shared, low-generation-probability nucleotide sequences. A later analysis calculated a clonal expansion index for each public chain from normalized within-repertoire ranks of inferred template counts. In a later analysis, generation probabilities were computed using a VDJ recombination model fitted to out-of-frame rearrangements, and the results were checked against IGoR. Hypergeometric tests were used in a later analysis to score TCR-TCR, TCR-HLA and TCR-CMV co-occurrence, with a repertoire-size bias correction applied to the TCR pairs. A later analysis estimated false discovery rates by permuting HLA or CMV assignments 20 times. In a later analysis, co-occurring TCRs were grouped with DBSCAN, and TCRdist sequence similarity was added when clustering was performed within HLA-allele-positive subsets. Repertoires with fewer than 30,000 or more than 120,000 public chains were left out of co-occurrence clustering, as were five repertoires with anomalous nucleotide sharing. TCRdb retrieved this table from immuneACCESS and kept in-frame rearrangements only. Not all clones are present; in checked studies, unresolved V genes account for under half, and no reason is known for the remainder. The D gene and trimming were derived from the DNA, and the V and J assignments and clone size from that table. In this sample the table shows about 140,000 clones, around 70% of which occur a single time. Jointly, the top ten make up roughly 2% of the sample.

The cohort was made up of 500 to 850 healthy bone marrow donors. At the time of sampling, all cohort members were nominally healthy, though unrecorded immune exposures were likely present. The donor tested CMV seropositive and was one of the 289 seropositive cohort members. Every donor gave a peripheral blood sample, and the peripheral blood mononuclear cells from that sample were used for TCR beta sequencing. The Qiagen DNeasy Blood Extraction Kit was used to extract genomic DNA from the blood cell samples. The sample was PBMCs. This receptor was obtained from a woman between 55 and 75 years old in good health and CMV-seropositive.

CDR3 protein: CASSPREQGSTFF. The DNA reads as follows: TGTGCCAGCTCCCCCCGGGAGCAGGGTAGTACTTTCTTT. This chain is built from TRBV18 and TRBJ1-1, with a weak D call of TRBD1 (5 bases match). Measured from the cysteine to the phenylalanine, the CDR3 is 13 residues long. The sequence is cut down to CDR3 DNA, 39 bases in frame from base 1. Per the germline V gene, KGHSH is the CDR1 and LQKENI is the CDR2. The V and J ends are trimmed by 6 bases and 12 bases, leaving 20 bases between them.